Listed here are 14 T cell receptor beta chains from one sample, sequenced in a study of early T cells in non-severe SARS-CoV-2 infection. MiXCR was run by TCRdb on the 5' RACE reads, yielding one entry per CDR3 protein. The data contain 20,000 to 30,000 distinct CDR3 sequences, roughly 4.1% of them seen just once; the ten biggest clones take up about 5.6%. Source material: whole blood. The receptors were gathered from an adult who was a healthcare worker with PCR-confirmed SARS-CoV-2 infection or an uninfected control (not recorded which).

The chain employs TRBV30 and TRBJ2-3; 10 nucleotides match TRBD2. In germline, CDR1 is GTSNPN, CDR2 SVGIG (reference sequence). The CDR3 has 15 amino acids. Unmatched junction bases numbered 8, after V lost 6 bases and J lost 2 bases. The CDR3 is CACLAGAGNTDTQYF. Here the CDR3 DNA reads TGTGCCTGTCTAGCGGGGGCCGGAAACACAGATACGCAGTATTTT.

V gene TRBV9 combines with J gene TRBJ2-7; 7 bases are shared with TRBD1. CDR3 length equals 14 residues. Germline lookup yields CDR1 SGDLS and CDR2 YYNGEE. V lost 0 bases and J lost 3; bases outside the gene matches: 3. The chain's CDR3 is CASSVGTGDYEQYF. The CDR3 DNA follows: TGTGCCAGCAGCGTAGGGACAGGTGACTACGAGCAGTACTTC.

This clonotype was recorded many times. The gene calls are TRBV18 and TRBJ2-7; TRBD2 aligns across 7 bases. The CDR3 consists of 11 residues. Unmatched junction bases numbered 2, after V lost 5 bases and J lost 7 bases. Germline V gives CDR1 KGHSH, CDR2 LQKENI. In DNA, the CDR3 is TGTGCCAGCTCAGCGGGGGAGGAGCAGTACTTC. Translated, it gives CASSAGEEQYF.

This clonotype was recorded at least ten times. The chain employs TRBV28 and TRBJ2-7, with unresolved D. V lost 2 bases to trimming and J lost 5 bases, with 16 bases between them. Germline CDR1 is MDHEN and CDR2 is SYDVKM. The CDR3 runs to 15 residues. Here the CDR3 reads CASSLVTPSRDEQYF. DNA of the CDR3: TGTGCCAGCAGTTTAGTGACCCCCAGTCGGGACGAGCAGTACTTC.

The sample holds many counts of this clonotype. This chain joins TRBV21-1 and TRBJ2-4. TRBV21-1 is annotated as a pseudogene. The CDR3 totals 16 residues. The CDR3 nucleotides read TGTGCCAGCAGCACTCGGGCTGACCTAGCCAAAAACATTCAGTACTTC. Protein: CASSTRADLAKNIQYF.

CDR3 protein: CATSGDRREKLFF. CDR3 DNA: TGTGCCACCAGTGGAGATCGTCGAGAAAAACTGTTTTTT. This chain connects TRBV24-1 to TRBJ1-4, with no clear D. Germline V gives CDR1 KGHDR, CDR2 SFDVKD. V was cut by 5 bases and J by 8 bases, with 11 bases left in between. This CDR3 has 13 amino acids.

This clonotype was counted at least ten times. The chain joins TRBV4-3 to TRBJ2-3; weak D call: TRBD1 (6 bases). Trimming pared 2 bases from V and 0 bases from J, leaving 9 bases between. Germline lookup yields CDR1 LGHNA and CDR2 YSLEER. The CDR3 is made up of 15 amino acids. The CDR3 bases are TGCGCCAGCAGCCAACAGGGGTCTAGCACAGATACGCAGTATTTT. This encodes CASSQQGSSTDTQYF.

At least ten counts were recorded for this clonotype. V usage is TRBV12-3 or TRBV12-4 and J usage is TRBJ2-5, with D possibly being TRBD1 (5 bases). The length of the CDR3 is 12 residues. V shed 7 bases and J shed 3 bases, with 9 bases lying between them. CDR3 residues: CASNQGEETQYF. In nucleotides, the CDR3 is TGTGCCAGCAATCAGGGTGAAGAGACCCAGTACTTC.

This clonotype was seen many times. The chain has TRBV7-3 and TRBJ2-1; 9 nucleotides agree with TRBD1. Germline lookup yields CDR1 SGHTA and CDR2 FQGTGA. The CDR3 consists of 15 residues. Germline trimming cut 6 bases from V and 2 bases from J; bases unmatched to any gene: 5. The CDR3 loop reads CASSSGQGPYNEQFF. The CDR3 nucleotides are TGTGCCAGCAGTTCGGGACAGGGACCCTACAATGAGCAGTTCTTC. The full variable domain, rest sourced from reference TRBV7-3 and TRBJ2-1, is GAGVSQTPSNKVTEKGKYVELRCDPISGHTALYWYRQSLGQGPEFLIYFQGTGAADDSGLPNDRFFAVRPEGSVSTLKIQRTERGDSAVYLCASSSGQGPYNEQFFGPGTRLTVL.

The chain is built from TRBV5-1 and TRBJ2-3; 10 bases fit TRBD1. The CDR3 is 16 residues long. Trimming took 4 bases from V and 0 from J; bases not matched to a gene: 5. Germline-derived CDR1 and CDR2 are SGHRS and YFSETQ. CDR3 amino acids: CASSRKGQGSTDTQYF. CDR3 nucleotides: TGCGCCAGCAGCAGGAAGGGACAGGGGAGCACAGATACGCAGTATTTT.

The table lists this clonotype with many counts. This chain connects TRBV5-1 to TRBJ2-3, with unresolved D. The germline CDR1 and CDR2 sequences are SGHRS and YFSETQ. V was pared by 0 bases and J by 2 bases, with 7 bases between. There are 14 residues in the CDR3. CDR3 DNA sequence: TGCGCCAGCAGCTTGGCCGGCCCCACAGATACGCAGTATTTT. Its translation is CASSLAGPTDTQYF. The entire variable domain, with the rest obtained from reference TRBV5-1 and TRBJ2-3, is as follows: KAGVTQTPRYLIKTRGQQVTLSCSPISGHRSVSWYQQTPGQGLQFLFEYFSETQRNKGNFPGRFSGRQFSNSRSEMNVSTLELGDSALYLCASSLAGPTDTQYFGPGTRLTVL.

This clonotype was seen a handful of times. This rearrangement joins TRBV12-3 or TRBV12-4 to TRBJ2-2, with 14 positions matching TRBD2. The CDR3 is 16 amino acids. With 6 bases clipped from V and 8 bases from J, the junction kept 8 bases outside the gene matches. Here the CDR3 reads CASSSGLAGGGGELFF. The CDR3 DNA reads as TGTGCCAGCAGCTCCGGACTAGCGGGGGGAGGAGGGGAGCTGTTTTTT.

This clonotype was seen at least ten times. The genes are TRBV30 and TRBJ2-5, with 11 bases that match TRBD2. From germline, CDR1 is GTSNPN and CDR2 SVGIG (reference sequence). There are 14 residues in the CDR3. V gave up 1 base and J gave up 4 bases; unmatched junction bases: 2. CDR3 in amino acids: CAWSGLAGGETQYF. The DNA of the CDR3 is TGTGCCTGGAGTGGGCTAGCGGGGGGAGAGACCCAGTACTTC.

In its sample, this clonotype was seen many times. In DNA, the CDR3 is TGCAGTGCTAGAGTGGTAGCTGATTACAATGAGCAGTTCTTC. This gives the protein CSARVVADYNEQFF. This chain connects TRBV20-1 to TRBJ2-1; D is undetermined. The CDR3 is 14 amino acids. The ends were cut back, 1 base at V and 4 bases at J, with 11 bases in the middle. Germline loops: CDR1 DFQATT, CDR2 SNEGSKA (reference sequence).